These 21 T cell receptor beta chains share one sample of origin, sequenced in a study of T cell repertoires in cytomegalovirus infection. In TCRdb, the reads were re-called with MiXCR into one record per CDR3 protein. This sample has about 400,000 distinct CDR3 sequences, with around a sixth found just once. What was sequenced was PBMCs. The source is a human donor in good health (CMV status not recorded). Some clones in this sample may be carry-over from other donors' samples.

This clonotype has just a few counts. The rearrangement joins TRBV6-5 to TRBJ1-1, with a possible D match to TRBD1 (6 bases). V lost 2 bases and J lost 0, with 19 bases in between. The CDR3 is made up of 18 amino acids. The germline CDR1 and CDR2 sequences are MNHEY and SVGAGI. The CDR3 protein is CASSYMGRGNPMNTEAFF. In nucleotides, the CDR3 is TGTGCCAGCAGTTACATGGGCAGGGGAAACCCAATGAACACTGAAGCTTTCTTT.

This clonotype was found a few times. The chain joins TRBV2 to TRBJ2-3, with D maybe TRBD2 (5 bases). Trimming took 7 bases from V and 12 from J, leaving 11 bases between them. Per germline, CDR1 SNHLY and CDR2 FYNNEI. There are 10 residues in the CDR3. CDR3 amino acids: CASMRAEQYF. The CDR3 DNA reads as TGTGCCAGCATGCGGGCAGAACAGTATTTT.

This clonotype was observed many times. The chain links TRBV7-8 to TRBJ1-1; no firm D call. Per the germline V gene, CDR1 is SGHVS and CDR2 is FQNEAQ. The CDR3 has 16 amino acids. The V end was cut by 1 base, the J end by 1 base, with 13 bases between. The CDR3 sequence is CASSLDPGRKNTEAFF. The CDR3 nucleotides read TGTGCCAGCAGCTTAGACCCTGGGAGGAAGAACACTGAAGCTTTCTTT.

There are a few counts of this clonotype. V and J are TRBV19 and TRBJ1-2; no clear D. The germline CDR1 and CDR2 sequences are LNHDA and SQIVND (reference sequence). V was clipped by 7 bases and J by 5 bases, with 20 bases between them. This CDR3 region has 15 residues. The CDR3, as DNA: TGTGCCAGTAAAGTAGATGGCAGAAGCGATTATGGCTACACCTTC. It codes for CASKVDGRSDYGYTF. Full variable domain (rest looked up from reference TRBV19 and TRBJ1-2): DGGITQSPKYLFRKEGQNVTLSCEQNLNHDAMYWYRQDPGQGLRLIYYSQIVNDFQKGDIAEGYSVSREKKESFPLTVTSAQKNPTAFYLCASKVDGRSDYGYTFGSGTRLTVV.

The gene calls are TRBV5-1 and TRBJ1-1; D uncertain. Germline V CDR1 and CDR2: SGHRS, YFSETQ. V gave up 7 bases and J gave up 7 bases, with 14 bases separating them. The CDR3 is 12 residues long. As DNA, the CDR3 is TGCGCCAGCGGAAAAAACGTCAATGAAGCTTTCTTT. This sequence encodes CASGKNVNEAFF.

This clonotype was counted only a few times. The chain carries TRBV6-6 and TRBJ2-3, with unresolved D. Trimming cost V 10 bases and J 6 bases, with 5 bases left between them. This CDR3 has 9 residues. Germline CDR1 is MNHNY and CDR2 is SVGAGI (reference sequence). CDR3 bases: TGTGCCACCGGGGATACGCAGTATTTT. Encoded protein: CATGDTQYF.

A few counts support this clonotype. J is TRBJ1-2 and V is TRBV5-6; TRBD1 agrees at 7 bases. V was clipped by 4 bases and J by 8 bases; unmatched bases: 8. Germline V gives CDR1 SGHDT, CDR2 YYEEEE. The CDR3 runs 13 residues. The CDR3 region has the DNA TGTGCCAGCAGCCCCGGCAGGGGGTACGGCTACACCTTC. Translation gives CASSPGRGYGYTF.

This clonotype was seen repeatedly, ten times or more. J is TRBJ1-1 and V is TRBV7-2, with unresolved D. Germline CDR1 is SGHTA and CDR2 is FQGNSA. V was pared by 0 bases and J by 1 base, with 6 bases between. CDR3 length equals 14 residues. CDR3 in DNA: TGTGCCAGCAGCTTAGCGCAGTGGAACACTGAAGCTTTCTTT. Its protein is CASSLAQWNTEAFF.

This clonotype showed up just a few times. The V call is TRBV5-4, the J call TRBJ2-1; 8 bases agree with TRBD2. The germline gives CDR1 SGHNT, CDR2 YYREEE (reference sequence). The ends lost 4 bases at V and 9 bases at J; junction bases unmatched: 6. The CDR3 is 13 amino acids. DNA of the CDR3: TGTGCCAGCAGCCCGGGAGGGAGGGGTGAGCAGTTCTTC. This encodes CASSPGGRGEQFF.

The genes are TRBV6-1 and TRBJ1-3; possible D gene TRBD1, 5 bases. CDR1 and CDR2 from the germline V gene are MNHNS and SASEGT. The length of the CDR3 is 15 residues. V was clipped by 7 bases and J by 0 bases, with 13 bases between them. CDR3 in DNA: TGTGCCAGCACCCGAGGAGGGGACTCTGGAAACACCATATATTTT. It encodes CASTRGGDSGNTIYF.

V is TRBV11-2 and J is TRBJ2-1, with 8 bases identical to TRBD1. The CDR3 consists of 16 residues. CDR1 and CDR2 (germline): SGHAT, FQNNGV. With 5 bases clipped from V and 4 bases from J, the junction kept 10 bases outside the gene matches. DNA of the CDR3: TGTGCCAGCAGCCTAACGGGGACAGGAGTATACAATGAGCAGTTCTTC. Encoded protein: CASSLTGTGVYNEQFF. The full variable domain, in which reference TRBV11-2 and TRBJ2-1 provide the parts outside the CDR3, is EAGVAQSPRYKIIEKRQSVAFWCNPISGHATLYWYQQILGQGPKLLIQFQNNGVVDDSQLPKDRFSAERLKGVDSTLKIQPAKLEDSAVYLCASSLTGTGVYNEQFFGPGTRLTVL.

Details on this clonotype: This could be a read error, since a much larger clone is one nucleotide away. V is TRBV7-2 and J is TRBJ2-7, with 8 nucleotides matching TRBD1. CDR1 and CDR2 (germline): SGHTA, FQGNSA. The CDR3 is made up of 13 amino acids. Trimming removed 4 bases from V and 7 bases from J; junction bases left unmatched: 6. The CDR3 DNA is TGTGCCAGCAGCTGGGACAGGACAATTGAGCAGTACTTC. It yields the protein CASSWDRTIEQYF.

This clonotype has just a few counts. The V gene is TRBV18, the J gene TRBJ2-1; TRBD2 agrees at 8 bases. CDR3 length equals 14 residues. The J segment lost 6 bases and the V segment lost 2 bases, leaving 3 bases of the junction unmatched. Per germline, CDR1 KGHSH and CDR2 LQKENI. The CDR3 sequence is CASSPYREGNEQFF. The CDR3 coding sequence is TGTGCCAGCTCACCATATCGGGAGGGCAATGAGCAGTTCTTC.

In its sample, this clonotype was seen a few times. The J gene is TRBJ2-1, the V gene TRBV5-4; D might be TRBD1 or TRBD2, each matching 6 bases. The CDR3 is 15 amino acids. The germline V gene encodes CDR1 SGHNT and CDR2 YYREEE (reference sequence). V was trimmed by 0 bases and J by 7 bases, leaving 14 bases between them. The CDR3 sequence is CASSLGGAGGNEQFF. The CDR3 DNA reads TGTGCCAGCAGCTTGGGGGGGGCCGGGGGAAATGAGCAGTTCTTC.

This clonotype was seen once. The chain employs TRBV7-2 and TRBJ1-5; 8 nucleotides match TRBD1. The trim removed 7 bases at V and 7 bases at J, leaving 9 bases unmatched. The CDR3 is 14 residues long. CDR1 SGHTA and CDR2 FQGNSA come from the germline V gene. CDR3 loop: CASTSDRGWQPQHF. CDR3 coding DNA: TGTGCCAGCACCTCCGACAGGGGCTGGCAGCCCCAGCATTTT.

In this sample, this clonotype turned up a few times. This chain connects TRBV2 to TRBJ2-2, with 7 bases that match TRBD1. The CDR3 sequence is 15 residues long. Germline V lookup: CDR1 SNHLY, CDR2 FYNNEI. V dropped 6 bases and J dropped 2; count of bases not matched to a gene: 6. CDR3 nucleotide sequence: TGTGCCAGCAGCCGGGACAGAACCAACACCGGGGAGCTGTTTTTT. This gives the protein CASSRDRTNTGELFF.

This clonotype was counted ten times or more. Here the CDR3 reads CASTYTGAQNNEQFF. Written as DNA, the CDR3 is TGTGCCAGCACCTATACAGGGGCGCAAAACAATGAGCAGTTCTTC. The rearrangement joins TRBV7-9 to TRBJ2-1; 7 bases line up with TRBD1. After removal of 7 bases from V and 5 bases from J, the junction contained 11 bases not matched to a gene. Germline V gene data show CDR1 as SEHNR and CDR2 as FQNEAQ (reference sequence). The CDR3 is 15 residues long.

In this sample, this clonotype turned up many times. This chain links TRBV7-6 with TRBJ2-3, with no clear D. The CDR3 covers 14 residues. The V gene lost 0 bases and the J gene lost 2 bases, with 6 bases spanning the gap. Germline V gene data show CDR1 as SGHVS and CDR2 as FNYEAQ. This chain's CDR3 is CASSLASLTDTQYF. The CDR3 DNA reads TGTGCCAGCAGCTTAGCGAGTCTCACAGATACGCAGTATTTT. The whole variable domain, remainder taken from reference TRBV7-6 and TRBJ2-3, is GAGVSQSPRYKVTKRGQDVALRCDPISGHVSLYWYRQALGQGPEFLTYFNYEAQQDKSGLPNDRFSAERPEGSISTLTIQRTEQRDSAMYRCASSLASLTDTQYFGPGTRLTVL.

There are a few counts of this clonotype. This chain connects TRBV7-9 to TRBJ2-5; no clear D gene. V was cut by 5 bases and J by 1 base, with 8 bases left in between. Per the germline V gene, CDR1 is SEHNR and CDR2 is FQNEAQ (reference sequence). The CDR3 contains 13 residues. CDR3 protein: CASSIRAQETQYF. Here the CDR3 DNA reads TGTGCCAGCAGCATTAGGGCCCAAGAGACCCAGTACTTC.

There are a few counts of this clonotype. The chain carries TRBV7-2 and TRBJ2-7, with 8 positions matching TRBD2. The V gene's germline CDR1 is SGHTA and CDR2 FQGNSA. Trimming removed 7 bases from V and 9 bases from J; junction bases left unmatched: 20. The CDR3 totals 16 residues. In DNA form, the CDR3 reads TGTGCCAGCACTTTTAAAGTGTCCAGCGGGAGATCGGGGCAGTACTTC. This gives the protein CASTFKVSSGRSGQYF.

The table lists this clonotype with a few counts. The chain has TRBV9 and TRBJ2-6; D is uncertain. Germline assignment: CDR1 SGDLS and CDR2 YYNGEE. There are 13 residues in the CDR3. Trimming removed 9 bases at V and 0 bases at J, with 7 bases between. CDR3 coding DNA: TGTGCCACGAGGTCCTCTGGGGCCAACGTCCTGACTTTC. It encodes CATRSSGANVLTF.